These T cell receptor beta chains were read from a single sample in a study of cytomegalovirus exposure and HLA in healthy donors. TCRdb keeps only in-frame clones here, not all; method: immunoSEQ multiplex PCR. Here the sample spans approximately 74,000 clones, 70% to 90% being singletons. The sequenced sample was PBMCs. Receptors originate from a woman in her 30s in good health and CMV-seronegative. Both conserved end residues are part of each CDR3. Each record gives: J gene, V gene, CDR3 protein.

J: TRBJ2-1; V: TRBV5-1; CDR3: CASSDLFGGARDEQFF
J: TRBJ1-1; V: TRBV7-9; CDR3: CASSLGSGNTEAFF
J: TRBJ1-1; V: TRBV6-5; CDR3: CASSYLPTGNTEAFF
J: TRBJ1-4; V: TRBV15; CDR3: CATSRKKFGDATNEKLFF
J: TRBJ1-3; V: TRBV5-6; CDR3: CASSLITGGYGNTIYF
J: TRBJ1-5; V: TRBV28; CDR3: CARGAYRDRSLVHRQPQHF
J: TRBJ1-6; V: TRBV7-7; CDR3: CASSLGDRGPNNSPLHF
J: TRBJ2-1; V: TRBV6-6; CDR3: CASSLLAGGHGEQFF
J: TRBJ1-4; V: TRBV11-2; CDR3: CASSLGPSSEKLFF
J: TRBJ1-4; V: TRBV5-1; CDR3: CASSLETFAGLRGDEKLFF
J: TRBJ2-2; V: TRBV6-5; CDR3: CASSEPGAGELFF
J: TRBJ1-5; V: TRBV11-2; CDR3: CASSRGPGTVRNQPQHF
J: TRBJ2-2; V: TRBV27; CDR3: CASGRGDYTGELFF
J: TRBJ2-5; V: TRBV5-1; CDR3: CASSFDRLAGGETQYF
J: TRBJ1-4; V: TRBV7-8; CDR3: CASSFSQGARGEKLFF
J: TRBJ1-2; V: TRBV5-5; CDR3: CASSRGTGPYGYTF